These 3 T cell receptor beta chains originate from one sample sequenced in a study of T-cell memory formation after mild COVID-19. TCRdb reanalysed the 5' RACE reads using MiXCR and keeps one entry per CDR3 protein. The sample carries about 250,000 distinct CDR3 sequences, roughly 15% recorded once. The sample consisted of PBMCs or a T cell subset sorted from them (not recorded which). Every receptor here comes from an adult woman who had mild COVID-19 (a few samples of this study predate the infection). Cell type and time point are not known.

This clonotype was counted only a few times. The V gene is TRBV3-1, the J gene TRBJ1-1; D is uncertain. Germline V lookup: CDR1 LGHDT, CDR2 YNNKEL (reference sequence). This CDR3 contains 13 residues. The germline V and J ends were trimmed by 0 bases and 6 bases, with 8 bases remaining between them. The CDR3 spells CASSQDLGAEAFF. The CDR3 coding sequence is TGTGCCAGCAGCCAAGATTTGGGAGCTGAAGCTTTCTTT.

The CDR3 here is CASIPRLPGQGKKETQYF. Written as DNA, the CDR3 is TGTGCCAGCATCCCTCGACTACCCGGACAGGGGAAGAAAGAGACCCAGTACTTC. This chain joins TRBV7-9 and TRBJ2-5; TRBD1 matches at 9 bases. There are 18 residues in the CDR3. The ends lost 7 bases at V and 3 bases at J; junction bases unmatched: 18. Germline loops: CDR1 SEHNR, CDR2 FQNEAQ (reference sequence).

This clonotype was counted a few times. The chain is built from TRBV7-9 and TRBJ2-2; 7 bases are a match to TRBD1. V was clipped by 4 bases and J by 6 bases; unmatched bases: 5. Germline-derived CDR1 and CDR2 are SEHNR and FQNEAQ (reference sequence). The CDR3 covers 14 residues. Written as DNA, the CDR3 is TGTGCCAGCAGCTCCCCACAGGGGTCCGGGGAGCTGTTTTTT. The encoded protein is CASSSPQGSGELFF.